The T cell receptor (beta chain) under discussion was sequenced for a study of cytomegalovirus exposure and HLA in healthy donors. Across the study: Drawn from HLA-typed donors, 80 million to 100 million unique TCRs were held in an early data release.

This clone occurred once. Its specificity is not known. The length of the CDR3 is 16 residues. In germline, CDR1 is SGDLS, CDR2 YYNGEE. The trim removed 0 bases at V and 7 bases at J, leaving 7 bases unmatched. Primers: 60 Vbeta forward and 13 Jbeta reverse. Data came from immunoSEQ multiplex PCR; TCRdb stores just in-frame clones and leaves some out. Here the sample spans 160,000 or so clones, approximately 86% being singletons. Notes on the study in general: A later analysis found common viral pathogens apparently linked to several of the most significant clusters.

The sequenced sample was PBMCs. The chain links TRBV9 to TRBJ2-1; 10 bases align to TRBD2. The receptor was derived from a woman aged 45-60 years in good health and CMV-seropositive. In DNA, the CDR3 is TGTGCCAGCAGCGTAGTGTCTAGCGGGGGTTGGAATGAGCAGTTCTTC. Translated, it gives CASSVVSSGGWNEQFF.